This T cell receptor (beta chain) derives from a study of cytomegalovirus exposure and HLA in healthy donors. Study context: For the approximately 400 genotyped donors, about 81% fell within the Caucasian-associated ancestry cluster.

All donors participated as healthy donors of bone marrow. Looked up from germline, CDR1 is KGHSH and CDR2 is LQKENI. V was pared by 3 bases and J by 9 bases, with 12 bases between. The length of the CDR3 is 13 residues. 60 Vbeta and 13 Jbeta primers were used in PCR. Clones were sequenced by immunoSEQ multiplex PCR, and TCRdb holds only the in-frame ones, with some missing. The sample lists approximately 260,000 clones, approximately 84% occurring once. Comment on this clone: The antigen is undetermined.

Overall study findings and caveats: Earlier results showed most TCR beta V segments being productive about 87% or about 30% of the time. TCR beta chains numbering under 200 were designated cytomegalovirus-associated.

The receptor comes from a woman in her forties in good health and CMV-seropositive. The rearrangement links TRBV18 to TRBJ2-1; a weak D match, TRBD2 (5 bases). The sequenced sample consisted of PBMCs. The CDR3 DNA reads TGTGCCAGCTCACCTGACCAAAGCGGTGAGCAGTTCTTC. This sequence encodes CASSPDQSGEQFF.